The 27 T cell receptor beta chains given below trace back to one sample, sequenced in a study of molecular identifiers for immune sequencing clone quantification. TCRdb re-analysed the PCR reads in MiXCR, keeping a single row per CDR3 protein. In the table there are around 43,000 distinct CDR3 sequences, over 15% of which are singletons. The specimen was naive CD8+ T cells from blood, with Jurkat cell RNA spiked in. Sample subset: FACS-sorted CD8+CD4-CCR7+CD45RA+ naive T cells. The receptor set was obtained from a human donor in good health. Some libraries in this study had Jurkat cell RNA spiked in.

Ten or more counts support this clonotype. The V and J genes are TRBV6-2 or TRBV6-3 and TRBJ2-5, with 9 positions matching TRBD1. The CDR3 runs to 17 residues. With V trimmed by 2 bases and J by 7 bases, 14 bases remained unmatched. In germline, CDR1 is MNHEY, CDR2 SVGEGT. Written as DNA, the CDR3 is TGTGCCAGCAGTTACGGGTCAAACAGGGGGCGCGCGGCGACCCAGTACTTC. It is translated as CASSYGSNRGRAATQYF.

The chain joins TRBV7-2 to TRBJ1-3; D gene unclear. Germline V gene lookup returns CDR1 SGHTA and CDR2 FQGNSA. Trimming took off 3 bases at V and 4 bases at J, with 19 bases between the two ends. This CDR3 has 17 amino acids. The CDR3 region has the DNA TGTGCCAGCAGCTTTTTTGAGACGGTCCTACCCGGAAACACCATATATTTT. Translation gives CASSFFETVLPGNTIYF.

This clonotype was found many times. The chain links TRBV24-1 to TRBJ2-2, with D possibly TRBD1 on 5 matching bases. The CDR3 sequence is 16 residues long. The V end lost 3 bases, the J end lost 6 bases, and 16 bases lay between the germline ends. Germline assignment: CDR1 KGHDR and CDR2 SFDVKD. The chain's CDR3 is CATSDNPGRAPGELFF. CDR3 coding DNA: TGTGCCACCAGTGATAATCCAGGGCGAGCTCCCGGGGAGCTGTTTTTT.

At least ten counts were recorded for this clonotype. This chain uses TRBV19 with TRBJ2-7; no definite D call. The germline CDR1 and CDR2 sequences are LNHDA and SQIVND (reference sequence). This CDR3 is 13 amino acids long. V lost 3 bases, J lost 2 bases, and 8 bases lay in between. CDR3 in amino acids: CASSMGVTYEQYF. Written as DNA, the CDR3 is TGTGCCAGTAGTATGGGTGTCACCTACGAGCAGTACTTC.

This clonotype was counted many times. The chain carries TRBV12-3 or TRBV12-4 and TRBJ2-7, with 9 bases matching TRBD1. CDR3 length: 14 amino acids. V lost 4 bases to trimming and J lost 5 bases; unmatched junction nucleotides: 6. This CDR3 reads CASSYTGGADEQYF. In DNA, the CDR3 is TGTGCCAGCAGTTATACAGGGGGCGCCGACGAGCAGTACTTC.

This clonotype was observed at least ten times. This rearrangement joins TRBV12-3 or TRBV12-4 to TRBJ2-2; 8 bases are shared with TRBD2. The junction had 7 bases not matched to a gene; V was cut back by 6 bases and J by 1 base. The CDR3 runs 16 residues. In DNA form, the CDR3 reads TGTGCCAGCAGGCCCTCGGGGGGGGAGAACACCGGGGAGCTGTTTTTT. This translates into CASRPSGGENTGELFF.

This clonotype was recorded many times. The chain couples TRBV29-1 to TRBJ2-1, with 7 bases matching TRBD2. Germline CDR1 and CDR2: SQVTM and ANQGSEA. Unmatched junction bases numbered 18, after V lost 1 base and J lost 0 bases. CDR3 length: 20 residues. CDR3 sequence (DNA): TGCAGCGTTGAAGTGGGGTGGGAGGGCTCCTCCAAAAGCTCCTACAATGAGCAGTTCTTC. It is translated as CSVEVGWEGSSKSSYNEQFF.

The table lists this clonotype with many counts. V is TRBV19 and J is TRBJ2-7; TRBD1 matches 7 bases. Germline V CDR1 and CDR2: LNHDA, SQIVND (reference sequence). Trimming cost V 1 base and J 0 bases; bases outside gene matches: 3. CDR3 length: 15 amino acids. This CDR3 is CASSIGTGLSYEQYF. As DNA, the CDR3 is TGTGCCAGTAGTATAGGGACAGGCCTCTCCTACGAGCAGTACTTC.

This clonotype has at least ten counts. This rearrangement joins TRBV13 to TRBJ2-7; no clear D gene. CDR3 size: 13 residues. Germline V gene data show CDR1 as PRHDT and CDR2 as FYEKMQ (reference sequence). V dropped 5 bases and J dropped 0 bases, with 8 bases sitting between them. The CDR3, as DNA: TGTGCCAGCAGCCCCGACCCCTCCTACGAGCAGTACTTC. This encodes CASSPDPSYEQYF.

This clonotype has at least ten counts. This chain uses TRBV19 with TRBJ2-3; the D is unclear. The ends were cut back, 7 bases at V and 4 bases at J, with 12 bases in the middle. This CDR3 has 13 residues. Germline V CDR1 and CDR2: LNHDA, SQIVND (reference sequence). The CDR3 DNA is TGTGCCAGTACTCATGGCGTTGCAGATACGCAGTATTTT. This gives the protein CASTHGVADTQYF.

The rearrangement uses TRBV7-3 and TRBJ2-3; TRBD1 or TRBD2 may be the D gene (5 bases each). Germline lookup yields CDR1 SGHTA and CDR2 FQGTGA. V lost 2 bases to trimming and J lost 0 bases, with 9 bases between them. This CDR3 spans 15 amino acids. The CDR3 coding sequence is TGTGCCAGCAGCTTATCGGGACCTAGCACAGATACGCAGTATTTT. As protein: CASSLSGPSTDTQYF.

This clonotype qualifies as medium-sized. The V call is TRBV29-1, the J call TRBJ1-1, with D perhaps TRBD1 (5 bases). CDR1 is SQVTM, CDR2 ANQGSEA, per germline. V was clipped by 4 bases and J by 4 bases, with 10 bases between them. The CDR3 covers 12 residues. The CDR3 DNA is TGCAGCGTTGTGTCAGGGCCCACTGAAGCTTTCTTT. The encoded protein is CSVVSGPTEAFF. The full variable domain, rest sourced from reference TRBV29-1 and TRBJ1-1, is SAVISQKPSRDICQRGTSLTIQCQVDSQVTMMFWYRQQPGQSLTLIATANQGSEATYESGFVIDKFPISRPNLTFSTLTVSNMSPEDSSIYLCSVVSGPTEAFFGQGTRLTVV.

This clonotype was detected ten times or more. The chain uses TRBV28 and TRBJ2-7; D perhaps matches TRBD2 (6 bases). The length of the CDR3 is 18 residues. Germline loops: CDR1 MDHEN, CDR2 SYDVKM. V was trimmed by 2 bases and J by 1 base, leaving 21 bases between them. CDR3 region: CASSLRDGALAASYEQYF. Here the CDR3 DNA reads TGTGCCAGCAGTTTAAGGGACGGGGCGTTAGCGGCGTCCTACGAGCAGTACTTC.

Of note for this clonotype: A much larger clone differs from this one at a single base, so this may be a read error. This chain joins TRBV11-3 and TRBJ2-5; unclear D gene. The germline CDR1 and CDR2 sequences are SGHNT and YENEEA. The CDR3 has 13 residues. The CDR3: CASGLTRQETQYF. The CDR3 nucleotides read TGTGCCAGCGGCTTAACCCGGCAAGAGACCCAGTACTTC.

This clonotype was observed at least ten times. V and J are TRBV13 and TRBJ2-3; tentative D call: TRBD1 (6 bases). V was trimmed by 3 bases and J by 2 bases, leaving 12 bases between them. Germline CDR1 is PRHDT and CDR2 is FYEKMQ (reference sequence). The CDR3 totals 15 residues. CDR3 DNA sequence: TGTGCCAGCAGCTTCAGGGGACACTACACAGATACGCAGTATTTT. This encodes CASSFRGHYTDTQYF.

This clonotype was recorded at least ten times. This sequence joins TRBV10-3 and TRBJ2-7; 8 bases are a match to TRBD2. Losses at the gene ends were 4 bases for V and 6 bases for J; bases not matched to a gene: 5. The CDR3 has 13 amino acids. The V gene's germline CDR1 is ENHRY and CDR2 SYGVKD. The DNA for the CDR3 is TGTGCCATCAGTGGAGCGGGAGAAAGCGAGCAGTACTTC. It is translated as CAISGAGESEQYF.

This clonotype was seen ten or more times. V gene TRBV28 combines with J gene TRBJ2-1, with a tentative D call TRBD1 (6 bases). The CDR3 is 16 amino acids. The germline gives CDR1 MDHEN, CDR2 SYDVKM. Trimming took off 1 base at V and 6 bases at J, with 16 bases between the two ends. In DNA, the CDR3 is TGTGCCAGCAGTTTATTGTCCAGGGGAGAAGGCAATGAGCAGTTCTTC. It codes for CASSLLSRGEGNEQFF.

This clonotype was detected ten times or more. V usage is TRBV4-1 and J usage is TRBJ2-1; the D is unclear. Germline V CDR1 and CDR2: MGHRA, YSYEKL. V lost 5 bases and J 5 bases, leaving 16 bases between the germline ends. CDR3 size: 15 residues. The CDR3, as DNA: TGCGCCAGCAGCATCGACCGAAGTACGAACAATGAGCAGTTCTTC. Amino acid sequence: CASSIDRSTNNEQFF.

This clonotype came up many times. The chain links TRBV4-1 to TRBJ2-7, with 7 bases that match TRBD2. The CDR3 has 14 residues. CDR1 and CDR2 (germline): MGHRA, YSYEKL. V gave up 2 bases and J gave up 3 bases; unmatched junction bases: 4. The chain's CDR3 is CASSQREGVYEQYF. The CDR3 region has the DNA TGCGCCAGCAGCCAAAGGGAGGGAGTCTACGAGCAGTACTTC.

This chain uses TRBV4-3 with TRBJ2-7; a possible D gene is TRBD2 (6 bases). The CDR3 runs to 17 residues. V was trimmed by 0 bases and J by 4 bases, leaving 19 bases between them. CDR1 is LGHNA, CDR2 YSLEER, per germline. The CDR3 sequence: CASSQDRGAYGAYEQYF. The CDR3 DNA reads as TGCGCCAGCAGCCAAGATCGCGGGGCGTACGGAGCGTACGAGCAGTACTTC.

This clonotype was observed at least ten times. CDR3 sequence reads: CASSYGLGGLNEQFF. The CDR3 DNA sequence: TGTGCCAGCAGTTACGGGTTGGGGGGGCTGAATGAGCAGTTCTTC. The chain couples TRBV6-2 or TRBV6-3 to TRBJ2-1, with a weak D call TRBD2 (7 bases). The CDR3 length is 15 residues. CDR1 and CDR2 from the germline V gene are MNHEY and SVGEGT. Trimming took off 2 bases at V and 7 bases at J, with 15 bases between the two ends.

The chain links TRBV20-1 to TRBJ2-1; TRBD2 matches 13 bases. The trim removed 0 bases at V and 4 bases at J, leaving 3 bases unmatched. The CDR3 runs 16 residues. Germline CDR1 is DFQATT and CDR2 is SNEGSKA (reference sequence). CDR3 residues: CSARDLGLAGYNEQFF. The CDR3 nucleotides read TGCAGTGCTAGAGATTTGGGACTAGCGGGGTACAATGAGCAGTTCTTC.

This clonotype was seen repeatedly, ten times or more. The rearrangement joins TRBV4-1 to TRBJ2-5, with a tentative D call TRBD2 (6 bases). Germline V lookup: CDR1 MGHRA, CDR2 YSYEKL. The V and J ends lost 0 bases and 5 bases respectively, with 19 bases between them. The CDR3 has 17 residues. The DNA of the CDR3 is TGCGCCAGCAGCCAAGATAACGGTGGGGGGTGGGGTGAGACCCAGTACTTC. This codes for CASSQDNGGGWGETQYF.

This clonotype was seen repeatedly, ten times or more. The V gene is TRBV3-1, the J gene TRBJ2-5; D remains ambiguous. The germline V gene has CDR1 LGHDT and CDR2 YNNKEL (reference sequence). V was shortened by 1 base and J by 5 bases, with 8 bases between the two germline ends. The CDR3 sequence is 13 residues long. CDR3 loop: CASSQGAGETQYF. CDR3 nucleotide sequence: TGTGCCAGCAGCCAAGGTGCCGGGGAGACCCAGTACTTC.

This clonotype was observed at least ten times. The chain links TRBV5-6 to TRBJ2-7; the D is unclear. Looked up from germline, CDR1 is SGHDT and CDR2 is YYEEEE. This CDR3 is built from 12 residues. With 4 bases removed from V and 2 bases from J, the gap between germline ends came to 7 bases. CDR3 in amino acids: CASSGSTYEQYF. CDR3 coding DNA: TGTGCCAGCAGCGGCTCAACCTACGAGCAGTACTTC. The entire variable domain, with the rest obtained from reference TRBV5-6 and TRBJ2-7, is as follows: DAGVTQSPTHLIKTRGQQVTLRCSPKSGHDTVSWYQQALGQGPQFIFQYYEEEERQRGNFPDRFSGHQFPNYSSELNVNALLLGDSALYLCASSGSTYEQYFGPGTRLTVT.

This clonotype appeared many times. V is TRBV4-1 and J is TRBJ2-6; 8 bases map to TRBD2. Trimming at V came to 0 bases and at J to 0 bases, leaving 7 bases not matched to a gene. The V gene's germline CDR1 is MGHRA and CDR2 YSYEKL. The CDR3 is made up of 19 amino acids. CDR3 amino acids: CASSQESGLVLSGANVLTF. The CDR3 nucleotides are TGCGCCAGCAGCCAAGAATCGGGACTAGTTCTCTCTGGGGCCAACGTCCTGACTTTC.

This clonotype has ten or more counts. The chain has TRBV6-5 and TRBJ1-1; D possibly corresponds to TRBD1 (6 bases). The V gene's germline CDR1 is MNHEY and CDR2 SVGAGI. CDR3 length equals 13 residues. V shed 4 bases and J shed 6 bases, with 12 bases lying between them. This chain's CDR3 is CASSSGYRAEAFF. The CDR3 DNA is TGTGCCAGCAGTTCCGGGTACAGGGCTGAAGCTTTCTTT.